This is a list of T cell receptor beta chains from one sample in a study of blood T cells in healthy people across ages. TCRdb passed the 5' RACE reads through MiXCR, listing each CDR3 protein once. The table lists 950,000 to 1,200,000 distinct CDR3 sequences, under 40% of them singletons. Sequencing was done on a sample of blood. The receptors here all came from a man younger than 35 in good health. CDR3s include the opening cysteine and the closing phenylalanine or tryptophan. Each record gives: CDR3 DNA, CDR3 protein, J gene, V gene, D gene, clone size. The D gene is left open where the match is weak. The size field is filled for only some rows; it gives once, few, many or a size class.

TGCGCCAGCAGCAACAACAGGGGGGGGGCCGGTAATGAGCAGTTCTTC	CASSNNRGGAGNEQFF	TRBJ2-1	TRBV4-3	.	.
TGCAGTGTCCGAGAAGGGTATCAGCCCCAGCATTTT	CSVREGYQPQHF	TRBJ1-5	TRBV20-1	.	.
TGTGCCAGCAGTTCGGGAGGGTATCAGCCCCAGCATTTT	CASSSGGYQPQHF	TRBJ1-5	TRBV25-1	.	.
TGTGCCAGCAGCCCTCAGGGGGCGGTCTACAATGAGCAGTTCTTC	CASSPQGAVYNEQFF	TRBJ2-1	TRBV7-2	TRBD1	.
TGCGCCAGCAGCTTAGGGGGGGTTGATACGCAGTATTTT	CASSLGGVDTQYF	TRBJ2-3	TRBV4-1	.	many
TGTGCCAGCAGTTTATCAACAGGACCCTCTGGGGCCAACGTCCTGACTTTC	CASSLSTGPSGANVLTF	TRBJ2-6	TRBV28	.	.
TGCAGTGCTAGAGAAGGACTAGCGGGGACCGGGGAGCTGTTTTTT	CSAREGLAGTGELFF	TRBJ2-2	TRBV20-1	TRBD2	.
TGCGCCAGCAGCCAAGAAGCCCAGGTCTATGAGCAGTTCTTC	CASSQEAQVYEQFF	TRBJ2-1	TRBV4-3	.	.
TGCGCCAGCGGCCAATCCTCAATTGGGAACACTGAAGCTTTCTTT	CASGQSSIGNTEAFF	TRBJ1-1	TRBV4-1	.	.
TGTGCCAGCAGTTATCCCAGGACGGGGCTTCGTGGCTACACCTTC	CASSYPRTGLRGYTF	TRBJ1-2	TRBV6-2/TRBV6-3	.	.
TGCGCCAGCAGGTATCGACAGGGAAGAGGCACAGATACGCAGTATTTT	CASRYRQGRGTDTQYF	TRBJ2-3	TRBV5-1	TRBD1	.
TGCGCCAGCAGCCCCGAGGCGCGGTTAGCAACTAATGAAAAACTGTTTTTT	CASSPEARLATNEKLFF	TRBJ1-4	TRBV5-1	.	few
TGTGCCACCCGGAGCAGGCCAAGCGTGTACAATGAGCAGTTCTTC	CATRSRPSVYNEQFF	TRBJ2-1	TRBV2	.	.
TGTGCCAGCAGTGAATCGGTAGGGTTAGGCTACACCTTC	CASSESVGLGYTF	TRBJ1-2	TRBV6-1	.	few
TGCAGTGCTATCCCCCCGAGGGGGGGAAATCAGCCCCAGCATTTT	CSAIPPRGGNQPQHF	TRBJ1-5	TRBV20-1	.	few
TGCAGTGCTAGGGACTCCGCCACAGATACGCAGTATTTT	CSARDSATDTQYF	TRBJ2-3	TRBV20-1	.	.
TGTGCCAGTACCCCCCACAAGACCGATGGCTACACCTTC	CASTPHKTDGYTF	TRBJ1-2	TRBV19	.	.
TGTGCCAGCAGCCTCAATGGACTAGGCGAGCAGTTCTTC	CASSLNGLGEQFF	TRBJ2-1	TRBV14	TRBD2	many
TGTGCCAGCAGTCAGCACGCGGACAGGTCCCTTAATCAGCCCCAGCATTTT	CASSQHADRSLNQPQHF	TRBJ1-5	TRBV6-1	TRBD1	few
TGCAGTGCTAGTTTAGGGGGCGCCGAAGCTTTCTTT	CSASLGGAEAFF	TRBJ1-1	TRBV20-1	TRBD1	.
TGCAGTGCTAGAGACCCGACCGACGACGGTAATGGCTACACCTTC	CSARDPTDDGNGYTF	TRBJ1-2	TRBV20-1	.	.
TGTGCCAGCAGTTTGACCAGCAGGGATCAGCCCCAGCATTTT	CASSLTSRDQPQHF	TRBJ1-5	TRBV3-1	.	.
TGTGCCAGCAGTTTCGCTATTAACGACTATGGCTACACCTTC	CASSFAINDYGYTF	TRBJ1-2	TRBV28	.	.
TGTGCCAGCAGCCCCAAGGGGGCCCGAGGTTGGGACCATGAGCAGTTCTTC	CASSPKGARGWDHEQFF	TRBJ2-1	TRBV2	TRBD1	.
TGTGCCAGCAGCGACTCCTACTCCGGGACAGCTAATGAAAAACTGTTTTTT	CASSDSYSGTANEKLFF	TRBJ1-4	TRBV9	TRBD1	.
TGCAGTGCTAGAACCGGGACAGGGGGCTATGAAGCTTTCTTT	CSARTGTGGYEAFF	TRBJ1-1	TRBV20-1	TRBD1	.
TGCAGTGCTAGACAAGGGGTAGCGGGGGCCAGGGCAGATACGCAGTATTTT	CSARQGVAGARADTQYF	TRBJ2-3	TRBV20-1	TRBD2	.
TGCGCCAGCAGCTTGGCTGGTAAAGGGGGCTATATTGAGCAGTACTTC	CASSLAGKGGYIEQYF	TRBJ2-5	TRBV5-1	TRBD1	.
TGTGCCAGCAGTTACGAAAAAGCCGGCGCAGATACGCAGTATTTT	CASSYEKAGADTQYF	TRBJ2-3	TRBV6-5	.	.
TGTGCCAGCAGTTTCGGGGGAGCGGGTGAAAAACTGTTTTTT	CASSFGGAGEKLFF	TRBJ1-4	TRBV28	.	.
TGTGCCAGCATGGCTAAGGGCCCTAGCACAGATACGCAGTATTTT	CASMAKGPSTDTQYF	TRBJ2-3	TRBV6-5	.	.
TGTGCCAGCAGAACCCTCCCGGTAGAGACCCAGTACTTC	CASRTLPVETQYF	TRBJ2-5	TRBV28	.	.
TGCAGTGCTAGAGATTTGAGGGGGGATGGGGCCAACGTCCTGACTTTC	CSARDLRGDGANVLTF	TRBJ2-6	TRBV20-1	.	.
TGTGCCAGCAGCTTACAACCCGGACACAGAAACTACGAGCAGTACTTC	CASSLQPGHRNYEQYF	TRBJ2-7	TRBV7-2	.	.
TGCGCCAGCAGCCAAGTAGCGAGGGCAGGGGGTAATGAAAAACTGTTTTTT	CASSQVARAGGNEKLFF	TRBJ1-4	TRBV4-1	TRBD1	few
TGTGCCAGCAGTTACTTGGCATGGGGTGAGAGTCCGGACGTCAGTAATGAAAAACTGTTTTTT	CASSYLAWGESPDVSNEKLFF	TRBJ1-4	TRBV6-5	.	few
TGTGCCAGCAGGCCGACAGGGAATGGCTACACCTTC	CASRPTGNGYTF	TRBJ1-2	TRBV6-2/TRBV6-3	TRBD1	once
TGTGCCAGCAGTTACTCGAGTGCTGATCTAGCGGGGGTTACGACCGGGGAGCTGTTTTTT	CASSYSSADLAGVTTGELFF	TRBJ2-2	TRBV6-5	TRBD2	.
TGTGCCAGCAGCTCAGTCAGGAAGGGGAATGAAAAACTGTTTTTT	CASSSVRKGNEKLFF	TRBJ1-4	TRBV7-9	.	.
TGTGCCAGCAGTTACCCCGGGGACAACAATGAGCAGTTCTTC	CASSYPGDNNEQFF	TRBJ2-1	TRBV12-3/TRBV12-4	.	few
TGTGCCAGCAGCGTAGGAACGAGCGGGGTCCCAGAGACCCAGTACTTC	CASSVGTSGVPETQYF	TRBJ2-5	TRBV9	TRBD2	few
TGTGCCAGCAGCTGGCGGGACGCAAGCTCCTACAATGAGCAGTTCTTC	CASSWRDASSYNEQFF	TRBJ2-1	TRBV4-2	.	.
TGCAGTGCTAGGAAGGGGACCGGGGAGCTGTTTTTT	CSARKGTGELFF	TRBJ2-2	TRBV20-1	.	.
TGTGCCAGCAGCTCGGGAGCTGGGTACCGCTCCTACGAGCAGTACTTC	CASSSGAGYRSYEQYF	TRBJ2-7	TRBV7-2	.	.
TGTGCCAGCAGGGAATGGGGTAATGGCTACACCTTC	CASREWGNGYTF	TRBJ1-2	TRBV6-1	.	.
TGTGCCAGCAGCTTCTCAGGGAGCTACACCTTC	CASSFSGSYTF	TRBJ1-2	TRBV9	.	few
TGTGCCAGCAGCTGGAGAGTTTCCAGCAATCAGCCCCAGCATTTT	CASSWRVSSNQPQHF	TRBJ1-5	TRBV5-5	.	few
TGTGCCAGCAGTTTAGCCGGGACCCCCTATGGCTACACCTTC	CASSLAGTPYGYTF	TRBJ1-2	TRBV12-3/TRBV12-4	.	few
TGCAGTGCATTGGGACCGGGTTTGGGTGAGCAGTTCTTC	CSALGPGLGEQFF	TRBJ2-1	TRBV20-1	.	.
TGTGCCAGCAGCTTAGAGGGAGTAACCTACGAGCAGTACTTC	CASSLEGVTYEQYF	TRBJ2-7	TRBV7-6	.	.
TGTGCCAGCAGCCAAGATGAGAACAGGGCCTCTGAAGCTTTCTTT	CASSQDENRASEAFF	TRBJ1-1	TRBV4-2	.	.
TGTGCCAGCACCTCTCCCACGGGGCACTATGGCTACACCTTC	CASTSPTGHYGYTF	TRBJ1-2	TRBV5-6	.	.